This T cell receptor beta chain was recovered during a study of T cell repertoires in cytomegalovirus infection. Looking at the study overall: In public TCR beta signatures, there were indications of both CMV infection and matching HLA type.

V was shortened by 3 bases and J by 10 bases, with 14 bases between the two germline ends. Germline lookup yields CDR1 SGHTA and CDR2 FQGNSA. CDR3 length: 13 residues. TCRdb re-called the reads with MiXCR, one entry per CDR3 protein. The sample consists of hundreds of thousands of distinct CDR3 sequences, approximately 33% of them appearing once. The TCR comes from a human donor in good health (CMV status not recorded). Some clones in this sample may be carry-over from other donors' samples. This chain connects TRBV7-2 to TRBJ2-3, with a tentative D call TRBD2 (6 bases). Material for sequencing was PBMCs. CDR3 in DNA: TGTGCCAGCAGCTTGGCGGGACTCACAGCGCAGTATTTT. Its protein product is CASSLAGLTAQYF. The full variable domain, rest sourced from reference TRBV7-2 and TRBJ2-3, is GAGVSQSPSNKVTEKGKDVELRCDPISGHTALYWYRQSLGQGLEFLIYFQGNSAPDKSGLPSDRFSAERTGGSVSTLTIQRTQQEDSAVYLCASSLAGLTAQYFGPGTRLTVL.